The clone carrying this TCR beta chain was seen ten or more times. The target antigen is unknown. This specimen comes from a study of T cells in Graves' hyperthyroidism and ophthalmopathy. The ends were cut back, 0 bases at V and 0 bases at J, with 9 bases in the middle. The CDR3 has 16 residues. Germline-derived CDR1 and CDR2 are MNHNY and SVGAGI (reference sequence). Amplified TCR beta CDR3 regions came from RNA transcripts. HTBI primers were used for first-round RT-PCR of the TCR CDR3. TCRdb re-analysed the multiplex PCR reads in MiXCR, keeping a single row per CDR3 protein. The repertoire holds hundreds of thousands of distinct CDR3 sequences, with about 43% as singletons. Across 18 months, stable Graves' hyperthyroidism was marked by no progression to ophthalmopathy. The patients, who ranged from 18 to 65 in age, presented with newly diagnosed hyperthyroidism lasting under 2 months. Whole-study findings and limits: Also found in blood were most expanded thyroid clonotypes above 0.001.

Source material: peripheral blood or thyroid tissue (not recorded which). The chain recombines TRBV6-6 with TRBJ1-3; D remains ambiguous. This sequence originates from a woman in her late teens or twenties with Graves' hyperthyroidism. The CDR3 bases are TGTGCCAGCAGTTACTCTTCCCCCCTCTCTGGAAACACCATATATTTT. Residues: CASSYSSPLSGNTIYF.